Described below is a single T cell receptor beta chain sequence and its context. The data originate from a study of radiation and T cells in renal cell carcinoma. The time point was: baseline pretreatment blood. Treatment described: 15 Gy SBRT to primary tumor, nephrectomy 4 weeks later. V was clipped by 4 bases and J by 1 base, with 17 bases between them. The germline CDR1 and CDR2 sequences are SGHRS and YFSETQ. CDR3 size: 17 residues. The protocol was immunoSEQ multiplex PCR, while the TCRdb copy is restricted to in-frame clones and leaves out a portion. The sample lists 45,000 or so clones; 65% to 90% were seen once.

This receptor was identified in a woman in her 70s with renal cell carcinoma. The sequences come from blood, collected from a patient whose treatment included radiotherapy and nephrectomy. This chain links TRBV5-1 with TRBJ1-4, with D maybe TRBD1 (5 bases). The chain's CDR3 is CASSLLGRFETNEKLFF. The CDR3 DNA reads TGCGCCAGCAGCCTCTTGGGACGCTTCGAAACTAATGAAAAACTGTTTTTT.